This T cell receptor (beta chain) was captured in a study of regulatory T cells in long-lasting Graves disease. Study summary: Antithyroid drugs had been taken by newly diagnosed Graves' patients for under 3 months.

Time point reported: newly diagnosed GD, antithyroid drugs for less than 3 months. The TCR library was prepared using RNA isolated from PBMCs. There are many counts of this clonotype. CDR3-region Arm-PCR and iRepertoire HTBI primers produced the TCR beta libraries. TCRdb processed the multiplex PCR reads anew with MiXCR; each CDR3 protein has one entry. The repertoire includes a few hundred thousand distinct CDR3 sequences, around 15% of them detected once, and 20% to 25% sits in the top ten. Per the germline V gene, CDR1 is SQVTM and CDR2 is ANQGSEA. This CDR3 has 15 amino acids. The V gene end was trimmed by 5 bases and the J gene end by 4 bases; junction bases not matched to a gene: 8. These data were also reused for a study on T cells in Graves' hyperthyroidism and ophthalmopathy. From that paper: A lack of ophthalmopathy progression within 18 months defined stable Graves' hyperthyroidism. The model predicted ophthalmopathy a median roughly six months before onset.

The receptor was derived from a woman aged 18-29 years with Graves disease. The sequenced sample was peripheral blood mononuclear cells (PBMCs), obtained at new diagnosis, from a patient treated with antithyroid drugs. V is TRBV29-1 and J is TRBJ2-1, with 10 bases matching TRBD2. The CDR3 sequence is CSVLTGTSAYNEQFF. The CDR3 DNA sequence: TGCAGCGTTTTAACCGGGACTAGCGCTTACAATGAGCAGTTCTTC.